This passage covers 15 T cell receptor beta chains from one sample sequenced in a study of T-cell memory formation after mild COVID-19. TCRdb reprocessed the 5' RACE reads with MiXCR, giving one entry per CDR3 protein. This repertoire shows over 300,000 distinct CDR3 sequences, 20% to 25% found once; its top ten account for approximately 22%. The source material was PBMCs or a T cell subset sorted from them (not recorded which). Source of these receptors: a man aged 18 to 35 who had mild COVID-19 (a few samples of this study predate the infection). Cell type and time point are not known.

The V and J genes are TRBV20-1 and TRBJ2-7; no reliable D call. Germline lookup yields CDR1 DFQATT and CDR2 SNEGSKA (reference sequence). The CDR3 runs to 13 residues. V dropped 7 bases and J dropped 0 bases, with 13 bases sitting between them. The CDR3 DNA reads as TGCAGTGTTTTGTCCCCGAGCTCCTACGAGCAGTACGTC. It encodes CSVLSPSSYEQYV.

This clonotype has a handful of counts. The chain uses TRBV5-1 and TRBJ2-7; the match to TRBD2 covers 8 bases. The V and J ends lost 0 bases and 6 bases, in that order; junction bases with no gene match: 8. Germline CDR1 reads SGHRS; CDR2 reads YFSETQ. The CDR3 consists of 15 residues. The CDR3 is CASSLAPGLELEQYF. The CDR3 DNA follows: TGCGCCAGCAGCTTGGCCCCGGGACTAGAGCTCGAGCAGTACTTC.

This clonotype was counted only a few times. The V call is TRBV18, the J call TRBJ1-1; no clear D. This CDR3 comprises 16 residues. Trimming shortened V by 3 bases and J by 0 bases, and 14 bases separated the two germline ends. From germline, CDR1 is KGHSH and CDR2 LQKENI. CDR3 amino acids: CASSPAAGIMNTEAFF. In nucleotides, the CDR3 is TGTGCCAGCTCACCGGCCGCCGGAATTATGAACACTGAAGCTTTCTTT.

V is TRBV7-6 and J is TRBJ2-1; TRBD2 agrees at 9 bases. CDR1 and CDR2 (germline): SGHVS, FNYEAQ. The trim removed 5 bases at V and 12 bases at J, leaving 5 bases unmatched. CDR3 length equals 12 residues. The CDR3: CASSTSGGWQFF. CDR3 DNA: TGTGCCAGCAGCACCAGCGGGGGGTGGCAGTTCTTC.

This rearrangement joins TRBV20-1 to TRBJ2-5, with D perhaps TRBD2 (6 bases). The CDR3 consists of 15 residues. V lost 6 bases and J 4 bases, leaving 21 bases between the germline ends. The germline V gene has CDR1 DFQATT and CDR2 SNEGSKA (reference sequence). The DNA for the CDR3 is TGCAGTGCCTTAACTCAGGGAGGCTGGGGAGAGACCCAGTACTTC. It is translated as CSALTQGGWGETQYF.

This clonotype was seen more than once but under ten times. The chain links TRBV5-6 to TRBJ1-2; 9 bases fit TRBD1. Germline assignment: CDR1 SGHDT and CDR2 YYEEEE. Trimming at V came to 3 bases and at J to 7 bases, leaving 10 bases not matched to a gene. This CDR3 comprises 15 residues. CDR3: CASSSSRTGVVGYTF. The CDR3 DNA follows: TGTGCCAGCAGCTCCTCAAGGACAGGGGTTGTTGGCTACACCTTC.

The sample holds a few counts of this clonotype. V is TRBV10-3 and J is TRBJ2-3; D gene unclear. The CDR3 covers 14 residues. V was shortened by 8 bases and J by 6 bases, with 18 bases between the two germline ends. Looked up from germline, CDR1 is ENHRY and CDR2 is SYGVKD. The DNA for the CDR3 is TGTGCCATCCGAACTACCCAAGGGCGCGATACGCAGTATTTT. It translates to CAIRTTQGRDTQYF.

The chain combines TRBV5-6 with TRBJ2-1; 9 bases are shared with TRBD1. Germline lookup yields CDR1 SGHDT and CDR2 YYEEEE. V was pared by 3 bases and J by 3 bases, with 4 bases of the junction left unmatched. This CDR3 region has 15 residues. The CDR3 bases are TGTGCCAGCAGCTCAACAGGGGGCAACTACAATGAGCAGTTCTTC. It yields the protein CASSSTGGNYNEQFF.

This clonotype was seen just once. Here the CDR3 reads CASSEGGPLHF. In nucleotides, the CDR3 is TGTGCCAGCAGCGAAGGGGGACCCCTCCACTTT. The genes are TRBV7-9 and TRBJ1-6; D may be TRBD1 (6 bases). Germline CDR1 reads SEHNR; CDR2 reads FQNEAQ (reference sequence). V lost 5 bases and J 12 bases, leaving 8 bases between the germline ends. There are 11 residues in the CDR3.

The chain carries TRBV5-5 and TRBJ2-7; 7 bases map to TRBD1. CDR3 length: 16 amino acids. Germline V gene data show CDR1 as SGHKS and CDR2 as YYEKEE (reference sequence). V was pared by 4 bases and J by 5 bases, with 15 bases of the junction left unmatched. CDR3 nucleotides: TGTGCCAGCAGCCCCCTCCCGGGACAGTTGAAAAACGAGCAGTACTTC. Translating gives CASSPLPGQLKNEQYF.

The chain has TRBV18 and TRBJ1-2; 11 bases fit TRBD1. Germline assignment: CDR1 KGHSH and CDR2 LQKENI. The CDR3 extends over 13 amino acids. The trim removed 5 bases at V and 5 bases at J, leaving 1 base unmatched. The CDR3 DNA reads TGTGCCAGCTCAGGACAGGGGGCATATGGCTACACCTTC. The encoded protein is CASSGQGAYGYTF.

J is TRBJ2-1 and V is TRBV6-4; 12 bases line up with TRBD2. Germline loops: CDR1 MRHNA, CDR2 SNTAGT. The CDR3 sequence is 15 residues long. V gave up 4 bases and J gave up 8 bases; unmatched junction bases: 6. CDR3 bases: TGTGCCAGCAGTGTGGCTAGCGGGGGGGCCCATGAGCAGTTCTTC. It codes for CASSVASGGAHEQFF.

CDR3 protein: CASSSTGGGYNEQFF. CDR3 DNA sequence: TGTGCCAGCAGTTCTACAGGGGGCGGCTACAATGAGCAGTTCTTC. This chain uses TRBV6-2 or TRBV6-3 with TRBJ2-1, with 9 bases aligning to TRBD1. V lost 4 bases and J lost 3; bases outside the gene matches: 4. CDR1 and CDR2 (germline): MNHEY, SVGEGT. The CDR3 is 15 amino acids.

The rearrangement links TRBV6-1 to TRBJ2-1; D ambiguous. CDR3 length: 12 amino acids. Trimming pared 3 bases from V and 10 bases from J, leaving 10 bases between. Germline values: CDR1 MNHNS, CDR2 SASEGT. This CDR3 reads CASSDTRREQFF. CDR3 nucleotides: TGTGCCAGCAGTGACACCCGCAGAGAGCAGTTCTTC.

J is TRBJ1-2 and V is TRBV6-6; perhaps TRBD1 as D (6 bases). V gave up 0 bases and J gave up 7 bases, with 12 bases separating them. This CDR3 region has 14 residues. The germline V gene encodes CDR1 MNHNY and CDR2 SVGAGI (reference sequence). The DNA of the CDR3 is TGTGCCAGCAGTTACTCAAGGGGGGCGGGTGGCTACACCTTC. Translation: CASSYSRGAGGYTF.